This entry concerns a single T cell receptor (beta chain). No antigen is known for it. The germline V and J ends were trimmed by 5 bases and 3 bases, with 14 bases remaining between them. Germline values: CDR1 SEHNR, CDR2 FQNEAQ (reference sequence). The CDR3 sequence is 14 residues long. Using immunoSEQ multiplex PCR, the repertoire was profiled, and TCRdb retains in-frame clones only, with some absent. The repertoire holds roughly 100,000 clones, with more than 75% as singletons. This sample stems from a study of T cell responses to AZD1222 COVID-19 vaccine. Study details: Doses given second, at about 4 or about 12 weeks, were pooled.

The study's findings and limits: Sampling captured repertoires only after the peak T cell response. Only five or six people who got AZD1222 tested seropositive at baseline.

This clonotype originated in an adult in good health. The sample consisted of peripheral blood, taken on day 0 of AZD1222 vaccination. J is TRBJ2-7 and V is TRBV7-9; tentatively, D is TRBD2 (5 bases). CDR3 residues: CASSHRSGDYEQYF. CDR3 coding DNA: TGTGCCAGCAGCCATCGCTCCGGGGACTACGAGCAGTACTTC.